The T cell receptor (beta chain) described here comes from a study of OX40 agonist ivuxolimab in advanced cancers. About the study: A diagnosis of hepatocellular carcinoma, melanoma, renal cell or head and neck cancer was present in dose-escalation patients.

The germline V and J ends were trimmed by 6 bases and 4 bases, with 10 bases remaining between them. The CDR3 contains 13 residues. Germline CDR1 LNHDA, CDR2 SQIVND (reference sequence). People who had autoimmune disease history or systemic immunosuppression were excluded. Only in-frame clones appear in the TCRdb table, and some are missing; sequencing was by immunoSEQ multiplex PCR. Here the sample spans tens of thousands of clones, over 80% being singletons. This clonotype originated in an adult with an advanced solid tumor such as melanoma, head and neck, liver or kidney cancer. V and J are TRBV19 and TRBJ1-5, with TRBD1 as a possible D gene (6 bases). Source: CD4+ or CD8+ T cells sorted from blood, taken in a trial of the OX40 agonist ivuxolimab. The CDR3 sequence is CASRTGPNQPQHF. CDR3 coding DNA: TGTGCCAGTAGGACAGGACCTAATCAGCCCCAGCATTTT.